This TCR beta chain was observed in a study of T cells in Graves' hyperthyroidism and ophthalmopathy. This clonotype was recorded at least ten times. The investigators amplified TCR beta CDR3 regions from RNA transcripts. The TCR CDR3 first-round RT-PCR relied on the HTBI primer set. Each CDR3 protein is one row after TCRdb ran MiXCR on the multiplex PCR reads. The sample records over 450,000 distinct CDR3 sequences, roughly 15% being singletons. The germline gives CDR1 SGHTA, CDR2 FQGNSA. CDR3 size: 14 residues. V was clipped by 5 bases and J by 9 bases; unmatched bases: 10. Specimen: blood. This chain connects TRBV7-2 to TRBJ2-3, with 8 bases matching TRBD2. The TCR comes from a woman aged 18 to 35 with Graves' ophthalmopathy. The CDR3 loop reads CASSGRSRGGTQYF. For the CDR3, the DNA is TGTGCCAGCAGCGGCAGGAGCCGGGGGGGCACGCAGTATTTT. Combining the CDR3 with reference TRBV7-2 and TRBJ2-3 gives the whole variable domain GAGVSQSPSNKVTEKGKDVELRCDPISGHTALYWYRQSLGQGLEFLIYFQGNSAPDKSGLPSDRFSAERTGGSVSTLTIQRTQQEDSAVYLCASSGRSRGGTQYFGPGTRLTVL.